The clone carrying this T cell receptor beta chain has at least ten counts. What it binds is not known. These data come from a study of T cells in Graves' hyperthyroidism and ophthalmopathy. General study points: Ophthalmopathy and stable hyperthyroidism were told apart by a 13 V-J model. Blood held most thyroid clonotypes expanded above 0.001 frequency.

TCR beta CDR3 regions were amplified from RNA. The HTBI primer set drove a first-round RT-PCR of the TCR CDR3. TCRdb recomputed calls from the multiplex PCR reads with MiXCR, one row per CDR3 protein. The sample lists 370,000 or so distinct CDR3 sequences, about 13% occurring once. Trimming took off 4 bases at V and 7 bases at J, with 8 bases between the two ends. CDR1 is MDHEN, CDR2 SYDVKM, per germline. The CDR3 consists of 12 residues. Hyperthyroidism patients were newly diagnosed, had disease duration under 2 months, and were aged 18 to 65 years. It was 8 to 10 ml of fresh peripheral blood that supplied the PBMCs.

This clonotype was sampled from a man aged 30 to 45 with Graves' hyperthyroidism that later progressed to Graves' ophthalmopathy. Sequencing used blood. The chain recombines TRBV28 with TRBJ1-5; D not resolved. The CDR3 spells CASSSEIQPQHF. The CDR3 DNA reads as TGTGCCAGCAGTTCCGAAATCCAGCCCCAGCATTTT. Full variable domain (missing parts from reference TRBV28 and TRBJ1-5): DVKVTQSSRYLVKRTGEKVFLECVQDMDHENMFWYRQDPGLGLRLIYFSYDVKMKEKGDIPEGYSVSREKKERFSLILESASTNQTSMYLCASSSEIQPQHFGDGTRLSIL.